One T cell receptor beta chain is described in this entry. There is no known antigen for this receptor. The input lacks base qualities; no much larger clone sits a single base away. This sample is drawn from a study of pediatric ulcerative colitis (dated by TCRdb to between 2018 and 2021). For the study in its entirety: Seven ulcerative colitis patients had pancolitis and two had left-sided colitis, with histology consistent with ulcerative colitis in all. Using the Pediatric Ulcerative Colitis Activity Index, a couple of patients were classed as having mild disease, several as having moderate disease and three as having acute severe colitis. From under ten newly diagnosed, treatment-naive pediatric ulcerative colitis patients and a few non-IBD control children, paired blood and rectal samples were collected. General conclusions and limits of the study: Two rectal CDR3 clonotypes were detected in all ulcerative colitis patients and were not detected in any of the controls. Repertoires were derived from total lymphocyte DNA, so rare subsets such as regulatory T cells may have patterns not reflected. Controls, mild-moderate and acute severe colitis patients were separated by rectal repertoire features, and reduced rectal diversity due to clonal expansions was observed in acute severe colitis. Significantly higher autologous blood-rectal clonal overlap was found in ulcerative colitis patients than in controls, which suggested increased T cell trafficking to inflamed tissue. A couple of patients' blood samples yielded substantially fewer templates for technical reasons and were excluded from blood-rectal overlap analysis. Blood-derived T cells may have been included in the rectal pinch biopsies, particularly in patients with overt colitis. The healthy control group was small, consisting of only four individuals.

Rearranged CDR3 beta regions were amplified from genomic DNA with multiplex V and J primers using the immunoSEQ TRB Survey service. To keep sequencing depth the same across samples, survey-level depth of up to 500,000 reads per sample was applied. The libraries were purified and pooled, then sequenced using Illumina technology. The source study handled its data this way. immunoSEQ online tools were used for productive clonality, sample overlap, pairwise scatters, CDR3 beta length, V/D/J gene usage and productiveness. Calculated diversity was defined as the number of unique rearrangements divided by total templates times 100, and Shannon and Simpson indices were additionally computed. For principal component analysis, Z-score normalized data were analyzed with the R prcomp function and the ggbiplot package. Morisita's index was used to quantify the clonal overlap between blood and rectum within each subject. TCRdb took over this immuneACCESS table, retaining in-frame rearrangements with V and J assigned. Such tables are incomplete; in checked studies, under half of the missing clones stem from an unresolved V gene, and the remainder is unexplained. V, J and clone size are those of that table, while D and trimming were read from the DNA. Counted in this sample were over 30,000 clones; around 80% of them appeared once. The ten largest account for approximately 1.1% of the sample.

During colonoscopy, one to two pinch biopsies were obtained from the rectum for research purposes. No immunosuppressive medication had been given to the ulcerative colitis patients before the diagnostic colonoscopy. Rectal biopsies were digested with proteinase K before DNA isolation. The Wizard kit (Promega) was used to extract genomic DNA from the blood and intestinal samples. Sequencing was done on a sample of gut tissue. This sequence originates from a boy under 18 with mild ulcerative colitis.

The CDR3 reads CASSFLKDGDNYGYTF. The nucleotide sequence is given as TGTGCCAGCAGCTTTCTCAAGGACGGAGATAACTATGGCTACACCTTC. The chain was built from TRBV13 and TRBJ1-2, with an unclear D gene assignment. The germline V gene (reference sequence) yields PRHDT for CDR1 and FYEKMQ for CDR2. Trimming takes 3 bases from V and 1 base from J, and the germline ends sit 15 bases apart. The CDR3 covers 16 residues, taking in both the cysteine and the phenylalanine. Here the CDR3 DNA is all that survives: 48 bases in frame from base 1.